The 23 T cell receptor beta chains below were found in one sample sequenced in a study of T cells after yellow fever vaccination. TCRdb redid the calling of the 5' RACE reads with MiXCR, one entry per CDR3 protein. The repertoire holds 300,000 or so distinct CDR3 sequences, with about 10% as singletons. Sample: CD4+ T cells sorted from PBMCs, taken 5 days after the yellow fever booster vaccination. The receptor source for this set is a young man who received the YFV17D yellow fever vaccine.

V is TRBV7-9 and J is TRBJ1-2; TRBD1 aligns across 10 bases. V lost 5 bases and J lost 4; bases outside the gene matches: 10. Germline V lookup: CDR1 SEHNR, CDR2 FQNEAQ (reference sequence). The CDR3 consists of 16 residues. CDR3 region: CASSGQGQGFFYGYTF. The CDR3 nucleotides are TGTGCCAGCAGCGGACAGGGACAGGGGTTTTTCTATGGCTACACCTTC.

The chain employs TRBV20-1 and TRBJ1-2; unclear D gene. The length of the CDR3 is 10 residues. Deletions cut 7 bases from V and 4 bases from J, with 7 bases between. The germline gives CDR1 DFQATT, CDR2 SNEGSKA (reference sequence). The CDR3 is CSVSSYGYTF. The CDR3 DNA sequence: TGCAGTGTTTCTAGCTATGGCTACACCTTC.

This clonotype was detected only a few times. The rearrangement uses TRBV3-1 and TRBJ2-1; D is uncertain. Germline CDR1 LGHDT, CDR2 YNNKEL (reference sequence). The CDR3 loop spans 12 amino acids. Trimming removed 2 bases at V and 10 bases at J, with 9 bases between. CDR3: CASSQLEGEQFF. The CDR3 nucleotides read TGTGCCAGCAGCCAACTGGAAGGGGAGCAGTTCTTC.

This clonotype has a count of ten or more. CDR3 protein: CASSGRDRVIPNVDNEQYF. The CDR3 nucleotides are TGTGCCAGCAGTGGACGAGACAGGGTAATCCCCAATGTCGACAACGAGCAGTACTTC. The chain couples TRBV2 to TRBJ2-7; 7 bases match TRBD1. Germline CDR1 SNHLY, CDR2 FYNNEI. V trimming: 4 bases; J trimming: 5 bases; junction bases outside the gene matches: 23. This CDR3 comprises 19 residues.

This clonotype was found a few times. CDR3 region: CASSRNTLSGGATQYF. DNA for the CDR3: TGTGCCAGCAGCCGAAACACCCTTAGCGGGGGGGCGACCCAGTACTTC. V usage is TRBV7-9 and J usage is TRBJ2-5; 11 positions match TRBD2. Germline V gene sequence: CDR1 SEHNR, CDR2 FQNEAQ (reference sequence). Trimming at V came to 5 bases and at J to 7 bases, leaving 12 bases not matched to a gene. The CDR3 spans 16 residues.

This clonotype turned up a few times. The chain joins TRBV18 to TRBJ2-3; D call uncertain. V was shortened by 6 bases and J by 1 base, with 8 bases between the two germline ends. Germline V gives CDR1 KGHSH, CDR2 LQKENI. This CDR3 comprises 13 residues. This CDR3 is CASSPTRTDTQYF. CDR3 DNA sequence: TGTGCCAGCTCTCCGACCCGCACAGATACGCAGTATTTT.

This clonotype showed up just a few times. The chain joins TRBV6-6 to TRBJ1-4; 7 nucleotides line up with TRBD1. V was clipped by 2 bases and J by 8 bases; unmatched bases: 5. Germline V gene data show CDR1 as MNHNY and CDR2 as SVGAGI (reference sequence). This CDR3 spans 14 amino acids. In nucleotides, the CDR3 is TGTGCCAGCAGTTACGGGCAGGGGGGCGAAAAACTGTTTTTT. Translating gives CASSYGQGGEKLFF.

For the CDR3, the DNA is TGCGCCAGGGACCTGGGACTGCCCAATCAGCCCCAGCATTTT. Translation gives CARDLGLPNQPQHF. V usage is TRBV5-1 and J usage is TRBJ1-5; D is possibly TRBD1 (5 bases). V was cut by 8 bases and J by 3 bases, with 15 bases left in between. From germline, CDR1 is SGHRS and CDR2 YFSETQ. This CDR3 has 14 residues.

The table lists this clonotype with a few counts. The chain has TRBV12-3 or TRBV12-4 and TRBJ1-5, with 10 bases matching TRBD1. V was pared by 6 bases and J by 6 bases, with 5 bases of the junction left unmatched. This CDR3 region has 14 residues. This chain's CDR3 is CASRSGQGVQPQHF. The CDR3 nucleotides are TGTGCCAGCAGGTCTGGACAGGGGGTTCAGCCCCAGCATTTT.

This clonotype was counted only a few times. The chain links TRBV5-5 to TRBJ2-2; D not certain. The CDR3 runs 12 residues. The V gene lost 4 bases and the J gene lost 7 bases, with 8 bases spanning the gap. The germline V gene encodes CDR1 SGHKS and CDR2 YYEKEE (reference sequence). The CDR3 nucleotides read TGTGCCAGCAGCGTTCGAAGCGGGGAGCTGTTTTTT. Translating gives CASSVRSGELFF.

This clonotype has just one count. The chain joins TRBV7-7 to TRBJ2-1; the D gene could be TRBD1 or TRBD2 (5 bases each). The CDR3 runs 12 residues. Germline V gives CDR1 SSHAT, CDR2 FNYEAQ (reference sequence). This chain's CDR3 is CATGDPRGEQFF. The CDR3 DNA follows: TGTGCTACCGGGGACCCGAGAGGTGAGCAGTTCTTC.

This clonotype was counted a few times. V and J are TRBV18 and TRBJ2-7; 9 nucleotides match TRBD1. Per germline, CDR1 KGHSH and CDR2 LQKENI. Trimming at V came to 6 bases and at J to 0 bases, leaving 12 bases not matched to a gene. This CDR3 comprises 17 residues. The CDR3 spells CASSPPPGQGSSYEQYF. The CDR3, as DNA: TGTGCCAGCTCCCCCCCTCCCGGACAGGGGAGCTCCTACGAGCAGTACTTC.

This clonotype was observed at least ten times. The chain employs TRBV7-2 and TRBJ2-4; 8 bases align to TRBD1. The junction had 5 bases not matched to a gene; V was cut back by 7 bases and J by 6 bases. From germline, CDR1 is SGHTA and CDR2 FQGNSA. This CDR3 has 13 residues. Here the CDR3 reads CASKQGGANIQYF. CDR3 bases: TGTGCCAGCAAACAGGGGGGCGCAAACATTCAGTACTTC.

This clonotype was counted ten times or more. The CDR3: CASSPDRTNTEAFF. The CDR3 coding sequence is TGTGCCAGCAGCCCCGACAGGACGAACACTGAAGCTTTCTTT. The chain uses TRBV7-2 and TRBJ1-1, with D tentatively TRBD1 (6 bases). The CDR3 totals 14 residues. Germline assignment: CDR1 SGHTA and CDR2 FQGNSA. The V and J ends lost 5 bases and 1 base respectively, with 11 bases between them.

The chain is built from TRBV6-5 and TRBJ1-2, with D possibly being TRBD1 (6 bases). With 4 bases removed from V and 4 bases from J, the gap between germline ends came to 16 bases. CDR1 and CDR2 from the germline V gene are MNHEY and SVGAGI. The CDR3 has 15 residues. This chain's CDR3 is CASSLFEDRGYGYTF. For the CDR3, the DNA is TGTGCCAGCAGTTTATTCGAGGACAGAGGCTATGGCTACACCTTC.

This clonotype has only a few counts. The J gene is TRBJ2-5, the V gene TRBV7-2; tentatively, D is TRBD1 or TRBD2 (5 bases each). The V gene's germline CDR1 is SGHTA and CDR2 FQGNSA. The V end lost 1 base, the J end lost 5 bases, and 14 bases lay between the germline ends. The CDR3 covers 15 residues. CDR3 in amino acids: CASSLVGGGSETQYF. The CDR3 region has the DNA TGTGCCAGCAGCTTAGTTGGGGGTGGTTCGGAGACCCAGTACTTC.

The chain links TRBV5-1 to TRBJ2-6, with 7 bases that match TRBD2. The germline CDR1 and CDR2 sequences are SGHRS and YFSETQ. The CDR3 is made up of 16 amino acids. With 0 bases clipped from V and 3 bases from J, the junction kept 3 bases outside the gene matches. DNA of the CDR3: TGCGCCAGCAGCTTGGCTGCGGGGGTTGGGGCCAACGTCCTGACTTTC. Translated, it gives CASSLAAGVGANVLTF.

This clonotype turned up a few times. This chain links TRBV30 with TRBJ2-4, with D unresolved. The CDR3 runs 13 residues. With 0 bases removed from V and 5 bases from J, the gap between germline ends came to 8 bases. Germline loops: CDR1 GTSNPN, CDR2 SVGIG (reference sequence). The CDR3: CAWSVGRQNIQYF. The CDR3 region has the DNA TGTGCCTGGAGTGTTGGTCGCCAAAACATTCAGTACTTC.

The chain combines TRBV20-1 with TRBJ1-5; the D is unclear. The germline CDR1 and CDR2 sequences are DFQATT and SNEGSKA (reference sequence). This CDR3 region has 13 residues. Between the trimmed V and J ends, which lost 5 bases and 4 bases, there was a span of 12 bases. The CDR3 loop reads CSAHGGGNQPQHF. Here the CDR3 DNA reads TGCAGTGCTCACGGCGGTGGAAATCAGCCCCAGCATTTT.

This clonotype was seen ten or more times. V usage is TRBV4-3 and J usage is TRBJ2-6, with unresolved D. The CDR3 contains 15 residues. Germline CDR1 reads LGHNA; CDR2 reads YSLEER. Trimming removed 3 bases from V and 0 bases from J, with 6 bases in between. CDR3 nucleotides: TGCGCCAGCAGCCAGGGCTACTCTGGGGCCAACGTCCTGACTTTC. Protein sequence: CASSQGYSGANVLTF.

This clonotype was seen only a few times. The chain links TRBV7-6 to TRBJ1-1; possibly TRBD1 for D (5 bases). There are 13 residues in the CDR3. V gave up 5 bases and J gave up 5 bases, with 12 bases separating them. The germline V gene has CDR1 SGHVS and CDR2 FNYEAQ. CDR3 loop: CASSTQPGTEAFF. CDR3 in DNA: TGTGCCAGCAGCACCCAACCAGGGACTGAAGCTTTCTTT.

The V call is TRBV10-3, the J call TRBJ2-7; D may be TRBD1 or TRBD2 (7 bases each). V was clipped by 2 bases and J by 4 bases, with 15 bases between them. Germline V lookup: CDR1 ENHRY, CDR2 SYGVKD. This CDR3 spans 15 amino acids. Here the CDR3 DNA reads TGTGCCATCAGTGAGAACAGGGGAGGGGTATACGAGCAGTACGTC. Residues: CAISENRGGVYEQYV.

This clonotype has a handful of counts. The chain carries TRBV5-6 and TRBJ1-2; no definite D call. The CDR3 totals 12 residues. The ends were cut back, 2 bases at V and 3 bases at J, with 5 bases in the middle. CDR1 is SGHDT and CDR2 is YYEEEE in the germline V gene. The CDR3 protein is CASSFLDYGYTF. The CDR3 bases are TGTGCCAGCAGCTTTCTGGACTATGGCTACACCTTC. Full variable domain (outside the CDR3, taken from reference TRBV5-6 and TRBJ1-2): DAGVTQSPTHLIKTRGQQVTLRCSPKSGHDTVSWYQQALGQGPQFIFQYYEEEERQRGNFPDRFSGHQFPNYSSELNVNALLLGDSALYLCASSFLDYGYTFGSGTRLTVV.